Below, 27 T cell receptor beta chains from the same sample are listed, as sequenced in a study of cytomegalovirus exposure and HLA in healthy donors (TCRdb year 2017). The library was built by means of the immunoSEQ multiplex PCR assay. The multiplex PCR relied on a mix of 60 forward primers for TCR Vbeta segments and 13 reverse primers for TCR Jbeta segments. TCRdb took this table from immuneACCESS and kept in-frame rearrangements with V and J called. Such tables lack part of the clones; where checked against another copy, unresolved V genes explain under half of the gap, and the rest is unexplained. The sample table records approximately 110,000 clones; roughly 74% of these occur just once. The ten largest make up roughly 0.9% of the sample. The sequenced sample consisted of PBMCs. The receptors were sampled from a woman aged 25 to 39 in good health and CMV-seronegative.

This clone was seen just once. V and J are TRBV4-2 and TRBJ1-6; perhaps TRBD1 as D (5 bases). This CDR3 comprises 13 residues. V dropped 0 bases and J dropped 8 bases, with 5 bases sitting between them. CDR1 LGHNA and CDR2 YNFKEQ come from the germline V gene. This CDR3 is CASSQEGDSPLHF. In nucleotides, the CDR3 is TGTGCCAGCAGCCAAGAAGGGGATTCACCCCTCCACTTT.

J is TRBJ2-1 and V is TRBV5-6; 10 positions agree with TRBD2. V shed 4 bases and J 3 bases; nucleotides not matched to a gene: 7. The length of the CDR3 is 16 residues. Germline-derived CDR1 and CDR2 are SGHDT and YYEEEE. The CDR3 loop is CASSTLAGGSYNEQFF. The CDR3 coding sequence is TGTGCCAGCAGCACCTTAGCGGGGGGAAGCTACAATGAGCAGTTCTTC.

The chain combines TRBV25-1 with TRBJ1-4; possible D gene TRBD1, 5 bases. Germline-derived CDR1 and CDR2 are MGHDK and SYGVNS. This CDR3 region has 13 residues. Between the trimmed V and J ends, which lost 8 bases and 7 bases, there was a span of 14 bases. CDR3 sequence reads: CASQLGGAEKLFF. The CDR3 DNA sequence: TGTGCCAGCCAACTCGGAGGGGCTGAAAAACTGTTTTTT. The whole variable domain, remainder taken from reference TRBV25-1 and TRBJ1-4, is EADIYQTPRYLVIGTGKKITLECSQTMGHDKMYWYQQDPGMELHLIHYSYGVNSTEKGDLSSESTVSRIRTEHFPLTLESARPSHTSQYLCASQLGGAEKLFFGSGTQLSVL.

The genes are TRBV6-6 and TRBJ1-1; perhaps TRBD1 as D (6 bases). The CDR3 has 13 residues. Germline lookup yields CDR1 MNHNY and CDR2 SVGAGI (reference sequence). V shed 7 bases and J shed 0 bases, with 9 bases lying between them. The CDR3 loop reads CASKGEMNTEAFF. The CDR3 DNA reads TGTGCCAGCAAGGGGGAAATGAACACTGAAGCTTTCTTT.

The chain has TRBV28 and TRBJ1-1; TRBD1 is a possible D gene (5 bases). The V gene lost 3 bases and the J gene lost 0 bases, with 17 bases spanning the gap. The CDR3 contains 17 residues. The germline CDR1 and CDR2 sequences are MDHEN and SYDVKM. CDR3 nucleotides: TGTGCCAGCAGTTTCTCGTTTGGGGCTACCCTGAACACTGAAGCTTTCTTT. Translated, it gives CASSFSFGATLNTEAFF.

The V and J genes are TRBV2 and TRBJ2-2; 7 positions match TRBD1. The CDR3 spans 16 residues. The V and J ends lost 3 bases and 4 bases, in that order; junction bases with no gene match: 8. Germline V gene sequence: CDR1 SNHLY, CDR2 FYNNEI. DNA for the CDR3: TGTGCCAGCAGTGATAAGGGGGCAACAAGCACCGGGGAGCTGTTTTTT. As protein: CASSDKGATSTGELFF.

CDR3 coding DNA: TGTGCCTGGAACAAACGGGGGGGCGATGAAAAACTGTTTTTT. Encoded protein: CAWNKRGGDEKLFF. The V call is TRBV30, the J call TRBJ1-4; TRBD1 is a possible D gene (6 bases). V lost 4 bases to trimming and J lost 6 bases, with 15 bases between them. The CDR3 contains 14 residues. The germline V gene has CDR1 GTSNPN and CDR2 SVGIG (reference sequence).

This clone was counted once. V usage is TRBV5-1 and J usage is TRBJ1-1; D possibly corresponds to TRBD1 (6 bases). The V and J ends lost 0 bases and 4 bases respectively, with 16 bases between them. Germline loops: CDR1 SGHRS, CDR2 YFSETQ. CDR3 length: 16 amino acids. The CDR3 region has the DNA TGCGCCAGCAGCTTGGTCGTGGGGGGAGGGGGCACTGAAGCTTTCTTT. Residues: CASSLVVGGGGTEAFF. Full variable domain (remainder filled in from reference TRBV5-1 and TRBJ1-1): KAGVTQTPRYLIKTRGQQVTLSCSPISGHRSVSWYQQTPGQGLQFLFEYFSETQRNKGNFPGRFSGRQFSNSRSEMNVSTLELGDSALYLCASSLVVGGGGTEAFFGQGTRLTVV.

The gene calls are TRBV5-1 and TRBJ2-3; a weak D match, TRBD2 (5 bases). Trimming left V 2 bases short and J 3 bases short, with 13 bases between. The CDR3 contains 15 residues. CDR1 and CDR2 from the germline V gene are SGHRS and YFSETQ. The CDR3 DNA reads TGCGCCAGCAGCTTAGGAAGCGGTCGAACAGATACGCAGTATTTT. Translated: CASSLGSGRTDTQYF.

V is TRBV30 and J is TRBJ1-1; D remains ambiguous. The CDR3 extends over 11 amino acids. V lost 0 bases to trimming and J lost 6 bases, with 5 bases between them. The germline V gene has CDR1 GTSNPN and CDR2 SVGIG (reference sequence). The CDR3 is CAWSVGAEAFF. Written as DNA, the CDR3 is TGTGCCTGGAGTGTCGGGGCTGAAGCTTTCTTT.

This clone was seen more than once but under ten times. The V gene is TRBV5-4, the J gene TRBJ1-2, with 8 bases identical to TRBD1. The junction had 7 bases not matched to a gene; V was cut back by 4 bases and J by 8 bases. The CDR3 extends over 13 amino acids. CDR1 SGHNT and CDR2 YYREEE come from the germline V gene (reference sequence). The CDR3 bases are TGTGCCAGCAGCAGAGGACAGGGAGACGGCTACACCTTC. It translates to CASSRGQGDGYTF.

A few counts support this clone. V is TRBV5-6 and J is TRBJ2-7; 8 bases line up with TRBD1. The CDR3 is 13 amino acids. Unmatched junction bases numbered 1, after V lost 2 bases and J lost 3 bases. CDR1 SGHDT and CDR2 YYEEEE come from the germline V gene. The CDR3 spells CASSLGTGYEQYF. DNA for the CDR3: TGTGCCAGCAGCTTAGGGACAGGCTACGAGCAGTACTTC.

This clone was seen a handful of times. This chain connects TRBV30 to TRBJ2-6; possibly TRBD2 for D (6 bases). The V end was cut by 4 bases, the J end by 3 bases, with 19 bases between. Germline V gives CDR1 GTSNPN, CDR2 SVGIG (reference sequence). The CDR3 length is 17 residues. CDR3 sequence (DNA): TGTGCCTGGATCCACGAGACGGGAGTCTATGGGGCCAACGTCCTGACTTTC. This translates into CAWIHETGVYGANVLTF.

The rearrangement joins TRBV5-1 to TRBJ1-4; D unresolved. Trimming pared 0 bases from V and 0 bases from J, leaving 9 bases between. Germline V gene data show CDR1 as SGHRS and CDR2 as YFSETQ. This CDR3 region has 16 residues. CDR3 DNA: TGCGCCAGCAGCTTGGGCGGACTTTCAACTAATGAAAAACTGTTTTTT. Protein product: CASSLGGLSTNEKLFF.

The J gene is TRBJ2-7, the V gene TRBV7-9; TRBD1 agrees at 10 bases. Germline CDR1 reads SEHNR; CDR2 reads FQNEAQ (reference sequence). The CDR3 contains 14 residues. The V and J ends lost 1 base and 6 bases, in that order; junction bases with no gene match: 3. The CDR3 loop is CASSLGQGAGEQYF. As DNA, the CDR3 is TGTGCCAGCAGCTTAGGACAGGGGGCGGGCGAGCAGTACTTC. Together with reference TRBV7-9 and TRBJ2-7, the CDR3 gives the full variable domain: DTGVSQNPRHKITKRGQNVTFRCDPISEHNRLYWYRQTLGQGPEFLTYFQNEAQLEKSRLLSDRFSAERPKGSFSTLEIQRTEQGDSAMYLCASSLGQGAGEQYFGPGTRLTVT.

This clone was detected a few times. This sequence joins TRBV5-1 and TRBJ2-1; 7 positions agree with TRBD1. The V gene's germline CDR1 is SGHRS and CDR2 YFSETQ. With V trimmed by 6 bases and J by 5 bases, 11 bases remained unmatched. CDR3 size: 15 residues. The CDR3 sequence: CASTKRGTEDNEQFF. Written as DNA, the CDR3 is TGCGCCAGCACCAAGCGTGGGACAGAGGACAATGAGCAGTTCTTC. Filled out from reference TRBV5-1 and TRBJ2-1, the complete variable domain reads KAGVTQTPRYLIKTRGQQVTLSCSPISGHRSVSWYQQTPGQGLQFLFEYFSETQRNKGNFPGRFSGRQFSNSRSEMNVSTLELGDSALYLCASTKRGTEDNEQFFGPGTRLTVL.

This clone was observed once. The V call is TRBV19, the J call TRBJ1-1; 7 bases align to TRBD1. J gave up 4 bases and V 4 bases, and 3 bases lay outside the gene matches. The CDR3 totals 13 residues. Germline-derived CDR1 and CDR2 are LNHDA and SQIVND (reference sequence). The CDR3 region has the DNA TGTGCCAGTAGTAAACAGGGGATCACTGAAGCTTTCTTT. Translated: CASSKQGITEAFF.

The rearrangement uses TRBV13 and TRBJ2-7, with D perhaps TRBD1 (6 bases). Trimming shortened V by 0 bases and J by 3 bases, and 9 bases separated the two germline ends. Germline CDR1 reads PRHDT; CDR2 reads FYEKMQ (reference sequence). This CDR3 contains 14 residues. CDR3 in amino acids: CASSLGRDNYEQYF. The CDR3, as DNA: TGTGCCAGCAGCTTAGGCCGGGACAACTACGAGCAGTACTTC.

The rearrangement links TRBV18 to TRBJ2-7; 7 bases match TRBD1. This CDR3 region has 14 residues. The V and J ends lost 5 bases and 5 bases, in that order; junction bases with no gene match: 9. From germline, CDR1 is KGHSH and CDR2 LQKENI. The CDR3 region is CASSSIGTDHEQYF. In DNA form, the CDR3 reads TGTGCCAGCTCATCTATCGGGACAGATCACGAGCAGTACTTC.

The chain has TRBV9 and TRBJ2-3; D might be TRBD2 (5 bases). V lost 0 bases to trimming and J lost 2 bases, with 13 bases between them. Germline CDR1 SGDLS, CDR2 YYNGEE. This CDR3 contains 16 residues. This CDR3 reads CASSVGVSDNTDTQYF. The CDR3 DNA reads as TGTGCCAGCAGCGTAGGTGTTAGCGACAACACAGATACGCAGTATTTT.

The gene calls are TRBV19 and TRBJ2-1, with 9 nucleotides matching TRBD2. J was trimmed by 7 bases and V by 5 bases; bases with no gene match: 12. Per germline, CDR1 LNHDA and CDR2 SQIVND (reference sequence). The CDR3 has 16 residues. CDR3 in amino acids: CASSPLAGSFSNEQFF. The CDR3 nucleotides are TGTGCCAGTAGTCCTCTAGCGGGAAGCTTTAGTAATGAGCAGTTCTTC.

V is TRBV2 and J is TRBJ1-5; D might be TRBD1 (5 bases). This CDR3 has 12 amino acids. CDR1 and CDR2 (germline): SNHLY, FYNNEI. Trimming took 8 bases from V and 5 from J, leaving 10 bases between them. This CDR3 reads CASRRDYQPQHF. In DNA form, the CDR3 reads TGTGCCAGCCGGAGGGACTATCAGCCCCAGCATTTT.

This chain joins TRBV11-3 and TRBJ2-1, with TRBD2 as a possible D gene (6 bases). This CDR3 is built from 16 residues. Germline V lookup: CDR1 SGHNT, CDR2 YENEEA. Trimming removed 6 bases from V and 3 bases from J, with 18 bases in between. The CDR3 sequence is CASSSGGGARYNEQFF. In nucleotides, the CDR3 is TGTGCCAGCAGTTCCGGAGGCGGGGCCCGCTACAATGAGCAGTTCTTC.

The chain joins TRBV6-5 to TRBJ1-1; no clear D gene. This CDR3 is 15 amino acids long. The germline gives CDR1 MNHEY, CDR2 SVGAGI. Trimming left V 0 bases short and J 3 bases short, with 11 bases between. The CDR3 here is CASSYSTGVDTEAFF. CDR3 sequence (DNA): TGTGCCAGCAGTTACTCGACCGGGGTCGACACTGAAGCTTTCTTT.

The chain's CDR3 is CASSVETGEAFF. In DNA form, the CDR3 reads TGTGCCAGCAGTGTTGAGACAGGTGAAGCTTTCTTT. The rearrangement links TRBV2 to TRBJ1-1; tentative D call: TRBD1 (6 bases). The CDR3 is 12 amino acids. The V end was cut by 4 bases, the J end by 7 bases, with 10 bases between. The germline CDR1 and CDR2 sequences are SNHLY and FYNNEI. Using reference TRBV2 and TRBJ1-1 for the parts outside the CDR3, the full variable domain is EPEVTQTPSHQVTQMGQEVILRCVPISNHLYFYWYRQILGQKVEFLVSFYNNEISEKSEIFDDQFSVERPDGSNFTLKIRSTKLEDSAMYFCASSVETGEAFFGQGTRLTVV.

The sample holds one count of this clone. J is TRBJ1-5 and V is TRBV7-8; D is undetermined. Per the germline V gene, CDR1 is SGHVS and CDR2 is FQNEAQ. The V end lost 5 bases, the J end lost 0 bases, and 14 bases lay between the germline ends. The CDR3 extends over 16 amino acids. The CDR3 sequence: CASSPGVGYSNQPQHF. The CDR3 DNA sequence: TGTGCCAGCAGCCCCGGGGTGGGGTATAGCAATCAGCCCCAGCATTTT.

This clone was seen a few times. The V and J genes are TRBV25-1 and TRBJ1-4, with D hard to call. In germline, CDR1 is MGHDK, CDR2 SYGVNS. The CDR3 loop spans 15 amino acids. The ends were cut back, 5 bases at V and 0 bases at J, with 10 bases in the middle. DNA of the CDR3: TGTGCCAGCAGTAGAGAGGGTGCAACTAATGAAAAACTGTTTTTT. Translated, it gives CASSREGATNEKLFF.